This record looks at one T cell receptor (beta chain) sequence and its context. The antigen is unknown. Produced via immunoSEQ multiplex PCR; TCRdb's table is partial and in-frame only. The sample carries about 130,000 clones, more than 85% recorded once. The CDR3 loop spans 16 amino acids. The V and J ends lost 5 bases and 4 bases respectively, with 20 bases between them. Germline V gene lookup returns CDR1 LNHDA and CDR2 SQIVND (reference sequence). The data were taken from a study of T cell responses to AZD1222 COVID-19 vaccine. Study information: It was second doses at about 4 or about 12 weeks that were pooled.

Study outcomes and limitations: Among vaccine-associated CD4 TCRs, coverage spanned spike, with dominance at 160-218 and 743-854. Donors were chiefly white British, with a greater number of females, and clonal diversity was perhaps underestimated.

The origin of this receptor is an adult in good health. The chain carries TRBV19 and TRBJ2-5; D is possibly TRBD1 (6 bases). The specimen was peripheral blood, collected on day 0 of AZD1222 vaccination. The chain's CDR3 is CASSSTGPRVGETQYF. Here the CDR3 DNA reads TGTGCCAGTAGTTCGACAGGTCCACGGGTTGGAGAGACCCAGTACTTC.